This TCR beta chain was recovered during a study of shared clonotypes between healthy human individuals. General study results and limits: Richness estimates generally favored naive over memory subsets.

Each subset's genomic DNA was shared equally among a number of immunoSEQ plates. The assay was immunoSEQ multiplex PCR, and TCRdb's table has in-frame clones only and misses some. The repertoire holds over a million clones, with roughly 96% as singletons. The CDR3 runs 16 residues. CDR1 and CDR2 (germline): LNHDA, SQIVND (reference sequence). V dropped 3 bases and J dropped 4; count of bases not matched to a gene: 9. In regard to this clone: Antigen specificity is unknown.

The sample taken for sequencing was naive CD4+ T cells sorted from blood. Subset described: CD45RA+ positively selected. This receptor was identified in a young man in good health. The chain carries TRBV19 and TRBJ2-1, with TRBD2 matching 7 bases. The DNA for the CDR3 is TGTGCCAGTAGTATCCCCGGACTAGGTTCTTACAATGAGCAGTTCTTC. Its translation is CASSIPGLGSYNEQFF.